The present T cell receptor (beta chain) was sequenced within a study of Ad26.COV2.S vaccination and SARS-CoV-2 variants. Overall study: In the study, Ad26.COV2.S was injected intramuscularly once, or twice 56 days apart.

This CDR3 spans 14 amino acids. V dropped 3 bases and J dropped 7; count of bases not matched to a gene: 7. The V gene's germline CDR1 is SGHRS and CDR2 YFSETQ. Treatment noted: around 19 received Ad26.COV2.S at low or high dose, single or two shots; a few received placebo; per-sample allocation not given. Following the first vaccine or placebo injection, samples were taken on day 63. The method was immunoSEQ multiplex PCR; TCRdb's version includes in-frame clones alone and lacks a portion of them. The sample gives some 240,000 clones, about 83% of which show up once; about 2.7% is in the top ten. This clone was counted between two and nine times.

This sequence was found in a person aged 18-60 years who received the Ad26.COV2.S COVID-19 vaccine or a placebo. The chain employs TRBV5-1 and TRBJ2-1; 7 bases line up with TRBD2. This specimen consisted of peripheral blood, obtained in a trial of Ad26.COV2.S vaccine versus placebo. CDR3 sequence reads: CASSSGLVANEQFF. The CDR3 DNA follows: TGCGCCAGCAGCTCTGGACTAGTGGCGAATGAGCAGTTCTTC.